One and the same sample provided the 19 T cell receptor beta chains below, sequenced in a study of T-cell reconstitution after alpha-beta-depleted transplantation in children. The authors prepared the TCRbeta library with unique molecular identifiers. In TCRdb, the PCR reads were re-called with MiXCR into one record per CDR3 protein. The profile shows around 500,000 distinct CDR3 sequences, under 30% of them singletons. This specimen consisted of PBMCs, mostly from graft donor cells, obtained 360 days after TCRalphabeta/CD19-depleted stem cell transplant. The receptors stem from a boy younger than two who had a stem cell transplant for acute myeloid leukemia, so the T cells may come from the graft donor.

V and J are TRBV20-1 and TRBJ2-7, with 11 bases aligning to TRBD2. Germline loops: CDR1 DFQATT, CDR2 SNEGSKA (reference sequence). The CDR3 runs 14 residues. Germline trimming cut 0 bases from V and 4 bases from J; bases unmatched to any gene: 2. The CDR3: CSAREGLADYEQYV. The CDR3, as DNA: TGCAGTGCTAGAGAGGGACTAGCGGATTACGAGCAGTACGTC.

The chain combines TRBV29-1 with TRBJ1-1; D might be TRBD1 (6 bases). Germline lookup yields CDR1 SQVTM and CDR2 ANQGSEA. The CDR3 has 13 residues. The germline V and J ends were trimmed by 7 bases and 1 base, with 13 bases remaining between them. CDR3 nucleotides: TGCAGCGCTACGACAGGCTCGAACACTGAAGCTTTCTTT. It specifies CSATTGSNTEAFF.

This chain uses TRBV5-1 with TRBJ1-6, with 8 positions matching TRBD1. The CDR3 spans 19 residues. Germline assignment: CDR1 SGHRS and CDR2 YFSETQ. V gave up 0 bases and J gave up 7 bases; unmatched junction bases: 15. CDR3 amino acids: CASSLADLPTGDDNSPLHF. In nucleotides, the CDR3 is TGCGCCAGCAGCTTGGCGGACCTCCCGACAGGGGATGACAATTCACCCCTCCACTTT.

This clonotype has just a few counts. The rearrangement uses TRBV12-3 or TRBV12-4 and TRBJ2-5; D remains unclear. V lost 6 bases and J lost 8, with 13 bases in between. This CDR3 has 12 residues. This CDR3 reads CASSPQGVTQYF. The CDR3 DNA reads TGTGCCAGCAGCCCCCAAGGAGTCACCCAGTACTTC.

The CDR3 loop reads CSARYGRFNQPQHF. The CDR3 nucleotides read TGCAGTGCTAGATATGGGAGATTCAATCAGCCCCAGCATTTT. The chain carries TRBV20-1 and TRBJ1-5; D gene ambiguous. Germline V gene data show CDR1 as DFQATT and CDR2 as SNEGSKA (reference sequence). Trimming left V 2 bases short and J 3 bases short, with 11 bases between. The CDR3 length is 14 residues.

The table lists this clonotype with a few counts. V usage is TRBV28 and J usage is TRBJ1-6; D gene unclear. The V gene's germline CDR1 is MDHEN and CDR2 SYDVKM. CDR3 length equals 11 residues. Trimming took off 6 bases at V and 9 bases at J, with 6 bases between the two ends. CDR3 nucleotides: TGTGCCAGCAGGGGGATTTCACCCCTCCACTTT. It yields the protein CASRGISPLHF.

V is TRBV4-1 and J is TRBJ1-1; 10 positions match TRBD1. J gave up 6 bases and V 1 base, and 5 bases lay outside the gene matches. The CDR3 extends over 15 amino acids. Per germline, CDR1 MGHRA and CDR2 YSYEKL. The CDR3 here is CASSQVGTGDPEAFF. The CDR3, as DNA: TGCGCCAGCAGCCAAGTGGGGACAGGGGACCCTGAAGCTTTCTTT.

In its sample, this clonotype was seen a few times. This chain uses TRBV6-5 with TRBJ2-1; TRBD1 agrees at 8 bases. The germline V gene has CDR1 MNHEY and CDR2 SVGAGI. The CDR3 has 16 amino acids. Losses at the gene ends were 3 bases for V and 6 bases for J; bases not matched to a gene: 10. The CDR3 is CASSYPAGTGSNEQFF. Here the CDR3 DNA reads TGTGCCAGCAGTTATCCTGCCGGGACAGGATCCAATGAGCAGTTCTTC.

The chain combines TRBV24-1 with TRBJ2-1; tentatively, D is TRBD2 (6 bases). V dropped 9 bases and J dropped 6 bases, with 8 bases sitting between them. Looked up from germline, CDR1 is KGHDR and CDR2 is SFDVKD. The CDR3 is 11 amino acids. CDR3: CATQLANEQFF. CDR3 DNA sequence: TGTGCCACCCAACTAGCCAATGAGCAGTTCTTC.

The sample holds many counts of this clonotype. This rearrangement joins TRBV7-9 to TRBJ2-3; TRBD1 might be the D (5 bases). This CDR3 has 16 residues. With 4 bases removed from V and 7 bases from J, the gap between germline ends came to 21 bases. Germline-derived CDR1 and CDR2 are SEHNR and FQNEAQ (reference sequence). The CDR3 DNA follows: TGTGCCAGCAGCTCCCAAACCGGCTTCCCAGGGTATACGCAGTATTTT. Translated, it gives CASSSQTGFPGYTQYF.

The CDR3 sequence: CATSDTSARQPEKFF. The CDR3 nucleotides read TGTGCCACCAGTGATACTTCAGCTCGACAGCCGGAGAAGTTCTTC. The chain is built from TRBV24-1 and TRBJ2-1, with a weak D call TRBD1 (5 bases). Germline V gene lookup returns CDR1 KGHDR and CDR2 SFDVKD. The CDR3 extends over 15 amino acids. V gave up 3 bases and J gave up 14 bases, with 22 bases separating them.

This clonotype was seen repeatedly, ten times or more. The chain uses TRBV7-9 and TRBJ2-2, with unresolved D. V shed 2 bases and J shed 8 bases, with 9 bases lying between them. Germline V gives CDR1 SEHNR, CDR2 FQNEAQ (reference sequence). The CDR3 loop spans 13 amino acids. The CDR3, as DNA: TGTGCCAGCAGCTTAACCCCCTATGGGGAGCTGTTTTTT. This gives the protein CASSLTPYGELFF.

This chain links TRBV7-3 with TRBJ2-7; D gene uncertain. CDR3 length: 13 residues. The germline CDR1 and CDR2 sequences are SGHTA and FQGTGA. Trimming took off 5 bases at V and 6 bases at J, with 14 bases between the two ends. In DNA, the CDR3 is TGTGCCAGCAGCGGGGTACCCGGATCCGAGCAGTACTTC. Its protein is CASSGVPGSEQYF.

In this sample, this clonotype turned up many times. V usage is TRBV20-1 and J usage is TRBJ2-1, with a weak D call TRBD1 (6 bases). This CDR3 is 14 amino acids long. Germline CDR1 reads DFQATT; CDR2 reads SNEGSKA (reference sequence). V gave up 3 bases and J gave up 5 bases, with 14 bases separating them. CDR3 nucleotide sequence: TGCAGTGCTAGGGGGGCTTCCCCCCACAATGAGCAGTTCTTC. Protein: CSARGASPHNEQFF.

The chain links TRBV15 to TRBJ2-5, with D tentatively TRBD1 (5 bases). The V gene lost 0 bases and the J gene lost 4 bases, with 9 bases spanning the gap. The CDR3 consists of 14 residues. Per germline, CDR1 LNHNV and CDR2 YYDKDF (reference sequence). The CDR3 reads CATSRDQGPETQYF. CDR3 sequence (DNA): TGTGCCACCAGCAGAGACCAGGGTCCAGAGACCCAGTACTTC.

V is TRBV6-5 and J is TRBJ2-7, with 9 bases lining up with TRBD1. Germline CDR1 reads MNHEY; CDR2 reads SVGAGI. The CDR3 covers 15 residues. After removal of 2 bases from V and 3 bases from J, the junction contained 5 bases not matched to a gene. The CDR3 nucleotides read TGTGCCAGCAGTTACAGAGGGACAGGGATCTACGAGCAGTACTTC. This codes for CASSYRGTGIYEQYF.

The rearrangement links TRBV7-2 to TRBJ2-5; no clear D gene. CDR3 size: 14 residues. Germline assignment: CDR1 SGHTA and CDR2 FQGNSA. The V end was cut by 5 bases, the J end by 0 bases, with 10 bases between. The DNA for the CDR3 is TGTGCCAGCAGCGAAGACTTCAACCAAGAGACCCAGTACTTC. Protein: CASSEDFNQETQYF.

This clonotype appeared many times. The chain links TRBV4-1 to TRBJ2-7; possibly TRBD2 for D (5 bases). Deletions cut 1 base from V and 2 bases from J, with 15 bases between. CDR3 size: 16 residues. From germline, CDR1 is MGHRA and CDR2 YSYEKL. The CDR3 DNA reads TGCGCCAGCAGCCAAGCCGCCGGAGGCGACCCCTACGAGCAGTACGTC. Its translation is CASSQAAGGDPYEQYV.

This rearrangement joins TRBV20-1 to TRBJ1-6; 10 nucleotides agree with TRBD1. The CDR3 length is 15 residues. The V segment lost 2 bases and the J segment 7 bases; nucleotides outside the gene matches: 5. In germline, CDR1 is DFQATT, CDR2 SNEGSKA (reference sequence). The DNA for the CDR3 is TGCAGTGCTAGAATGAGACAGGGGGCGAATTCACCCCTCCACTTT. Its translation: CSARMRQGANSPLHF.